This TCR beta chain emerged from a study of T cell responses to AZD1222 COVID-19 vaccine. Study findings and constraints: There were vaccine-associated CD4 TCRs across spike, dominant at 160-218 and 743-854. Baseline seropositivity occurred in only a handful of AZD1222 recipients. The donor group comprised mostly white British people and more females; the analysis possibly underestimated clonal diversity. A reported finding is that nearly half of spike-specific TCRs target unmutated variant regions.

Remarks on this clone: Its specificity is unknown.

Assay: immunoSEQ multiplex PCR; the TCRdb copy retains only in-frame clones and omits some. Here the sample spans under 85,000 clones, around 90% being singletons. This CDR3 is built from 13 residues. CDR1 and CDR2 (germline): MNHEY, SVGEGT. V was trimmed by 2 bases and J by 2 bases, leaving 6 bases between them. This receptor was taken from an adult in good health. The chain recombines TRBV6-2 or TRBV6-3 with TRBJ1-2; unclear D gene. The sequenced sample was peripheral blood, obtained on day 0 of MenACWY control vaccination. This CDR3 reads CASSYEQNYGYTF. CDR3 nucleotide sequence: TGTGCCAGCAGTTACGAGCAAAACTATGGCTACACCTTC.